The 12 T cell receptor beta chains reported below all come from one sample, sequenced in a study of blood T cell repertoires in COVID-19. Measured with immunoSEQ multiplex PCR; TCRdb has only the in-frame clones, and not every one. This sample carries 110,000 to 150,000 clones, approximately 80% of them seen once, and the ten largest clones take 35% to 55%. The material sequenced was peripheral blood. The receptors stem from a human donor in a cohort sampled during active COVID-19.

The CDR3 sequence: CASSVVFTGELFF. The CDR3 DNA is TGTGCCAGCAGCGTAGTATTCACCGGGGAGCTGTTTTTT. This chain joins TRBV9 and TRBJ2-2; D not resolved. Germline V gene sequence: CDR1 SGDLS, CDR2 YYNGEE. The CDR3 loop spans 13 amino acids. With 0 bases removed from V and 4 bases from J, the gap between germline ends came to 4 bases.

The CDR3 nucleotides read TGTGCCAGCAGCGGAGGGACTAGCCGGGGGGTTGAGCAGTTCTTC. Protein product: CASSGGTSRGVEQFF. The J gene is TRBJ2-1, the V gene TRBV9; 9 bases map to TRBD2. This CDR3 has 15 amino acids. With V trimmed by 3 bases and J by 9 bases, 10 bases remained unmatched. Germline CDR1 SGDLS, CDR2 YYNGEE.

The rearrangement uses TRBV29-1 and TRBJ2-1; 9 bases match TRBD2. Trimming at V came to 7 bases and at J to 9 bases, leaving 16 bases not matched to a gene. Germline CDR1 and CDR2: SQVTM and ANQGSEA. The CDR3 length is 15 residues. The CDR3 DNA follows: TGCAGCGCAACGGACGGACTCGGGACTAGCTCTGAGCAGTTCTTC. As protein: CSATDGLGTSSEQFF.

The chain recombines TRBV13 with TRBJ2-1; TRBD2 agrees at 10 bases. The V gene end was trimmed by 5 bases and the J gene end by 9 bases; junction bases not matched to a gene: 13. The CDR3 spans 16 residues. In germline, CDR1 is PRHDT, CDR2 FYEKMQ (reference sequence). The CDR3 region is CASSPPAGGPGIEQFF. The CDR3 DNA follows: TGTGCCAGCAGCCCCCCAGCGGGAGGGCCGGGGATTGAGCAGTTCTTC.

The V and J genes are TRBV11-3 and TRBJ1-1; 8 nucleotides match TRBD1. V shed 5 bases and J 2 bases; nucleotides not matched to a gene: 4. This CDR3 has 14 amino acids. The germline gives CDR1 SGHNT, CDR2 YENEEA. The CDR3 loop reads CASSPDRVNTEAFF. For the CDR3, the DNA is TGTGCCAGCAGCCCGGACAGGGTCAACACTGAAGCTTTCTTT.

V gene TRBV4-3 combines with J gene TRBJ2-4; 7 positions match TRBD2. The germline V gene encodes CDR1 LGHNA and CDR2 YSLEER. V lost 1 base to trimming and J lost 7 bases; unmatched junction nucleotides: 10. The CDR3 runs 16 residues. CDR3 region: CASSQGSGLPGNIQYF. CDR3 in DNA: TGCGCCAGCAGCCAAGGTAGCGGGTTACCCGGTAACATTCAGTACTTC.

The chain has TRBV2 and TRBJ2-7, with D perhaps matching TRBD2 (8 bases). Germline-derived CDR1 and CDR2 are SNHLY and FYNNEI. There are 16 residues in the CDR3. V dropped 7 bases and J dropped 2 bases, with 21 bases sitting between them. The CDR3, as DNA: TGTGCCAGCAAAGGAGGGGGCGGGAGGAGAACCTACGAGCAGTACGTC. Translating it yields CASKGGGGRRTYEQYV.

The chain recombines TRBV4-3 with TRBJ1-2, with 9 bases identical to TRBD1. The germline V gene encodes CDR1 LGHNA and CDR2 YSLEER. Trimming cost V 3 bases and J 1 base; bases outside gene matches: 6. This CDR3 contains 16 residues. The chain's CDR3 is CASSQSRDRDNYGYTF. CDR3 DNA sequence: TGCGCCAGCAGCCAGAGCCGGGACAGGGATAACTATGGCTACACCTTC.

The chain uses TRBV19 and TRBJ1-1, with 7 bases that match TRBD1. Germline loops: CDR1 LNHDA, CDR2 SQIVND (reference sequence). The V gene end was trimmed by 4 bases and the J gene end by 5 bases; junction bases not matched to a gene: 10. The CDR3 covers 15 residues. The CDR3 loop reads CASSTPTGRGTEAFF. Here the CDR3 DNA reads TGTGCCAGTAGTACTCCGACAGGGAGAGGAACTGAAGCTTTCTTT.

The gene calls are TRBV27 and TRBJ2-5; D may be TRBD2 (6 bases). The V and J ends lost 6 bases and 5 bases respectively, with 13 bases between them. Germline CDR1 and CDR2: MNHEY and SMNVEV (reference sequence). CDR3 length equals 13 residues. The CDR3 DNA follows: TGTGCCAGCAGGCGACCCGGAGGGGAGACCCAGTACTTC. This codes for CASRRPGGETQYF.

The V call is TRBV5-1, the J call TRBJ2-5, with 13 nucleotides matching TRBD2. CDR3 length: 15 residues. With V trimmed by 4 bases and J by 5 bases, 5 bases remained unmatched. Germline CDR1 and CDR2: SGHRS and YFSETQ. This CDR3 is CASSRTSGSFETQYF. The CDR3 DNA follows: TGCGCCAGCAGCAGGACTAGCGGGAGTTTTGAGACCCAGTACTTC.

A note on this clone: The sample carries other DNA sequences with the same CDR3. The chain has TRBV19 and TRBJ1-2; 9 bases match TRBD1. Germline trimming cut 4 bases from V and 3 bases from J; bases unmatched to any gene: 3. The CDR3 runs to 14 residues. The germline V gene has CDR1 LNHDA and CDR2 SQIVND (reference sequence). The CDR3 nucleotides are TGTGCCAGTAGTAGGGACAGGGCTGACTATGGCTACACCTTC. This encodes CASSRDRADYGYTF.